This T cell receptor beta chain was obtained from a study of T cells in localized non-small cell lung cancer. Findings and caveats of the study: Among the top 100 tumor clones, a median roughly 57 appeared in adjacent lung. Patients showing higher blood T cell density tended to see longer overall survival.

Clones were read by immunoSEQ multiplex PCR, and TCRdb kept only the in-frame ones, dropping some. The sample holds 75,000 to 80,000 clones, around 89% seen once. Trimming shortened V by 4 bases and J by 10 bases, and 17 bases separated the two germline ends. CDR3 length equals 14 residues. The germline V gene has CDR1 WSHSY and CDR2 SAAADI. Of note for this clone: The antigen remains undetermined.

The clonotype was recovered from a woman between 40 and 69 years old with stage I squamous cell lung carcinoma. Sequencing used peripheral blood, obtained before any cancer treatment. V gene TRBV10-2 combines with J gene TRBJ2-1; unclear D gene. The CDR3 protein is CASSASTSFGEQFF. CDR3 bases: TGCGCCAGCAGTGCTTCGACCAGCTTCGGGGAGCAGTTCTTC.